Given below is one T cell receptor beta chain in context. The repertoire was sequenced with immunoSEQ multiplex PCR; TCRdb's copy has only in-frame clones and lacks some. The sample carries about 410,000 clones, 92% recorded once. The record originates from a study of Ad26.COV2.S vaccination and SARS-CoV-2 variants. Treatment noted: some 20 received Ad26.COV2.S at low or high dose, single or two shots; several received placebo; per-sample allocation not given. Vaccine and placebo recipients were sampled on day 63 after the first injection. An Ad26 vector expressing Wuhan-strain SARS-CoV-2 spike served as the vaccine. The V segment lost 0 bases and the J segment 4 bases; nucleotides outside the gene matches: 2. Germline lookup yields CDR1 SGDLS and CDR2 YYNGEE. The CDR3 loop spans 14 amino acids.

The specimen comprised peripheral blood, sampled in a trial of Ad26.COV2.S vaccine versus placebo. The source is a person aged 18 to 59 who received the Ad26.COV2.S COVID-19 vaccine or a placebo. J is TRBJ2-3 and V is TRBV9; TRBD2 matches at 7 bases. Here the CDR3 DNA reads TGTGCCAGCAGCGTAGCGGGGGGTCCAGATACGCAGTATTTT. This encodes CASSVAGGPDTQYF.